This T cell receptor beta chain was recovered during a study of blood T cell repertoires in COVID-19. Study details: T cells, B-cell-depleted T cells, or PBMCs provided the cDNA or gDNA that served as material.

V lost 6 bases to trimming and J lost 4 bases; unmatched junction nucleotides: 15. Germline V gene data show CDR1 as SNHLY and CDR2 as FYNNEI. The CDR3 contains 16 residues. Sequencing was performed with immunoSEQ multiplex PCR; in TCRdb, only in-frame clones are kept and a portion is missing. The sample carries roughly 120,000 clones, around nine tenths recorded once. V and J are TRBV2 and TRBJ2-7; 7 positions agree with TRBD1. The TCR sequence derives from a woman aged 50 to 60 with acute or convalescent COVID-19. Specimen: peripheral blood. CDR3 region: CASREIRDSPLYEQYF. The CDR3 DNA is TGTGCCAGCAGGGAAATCCGGGACAGTCCCCTTTACGAGCAGTACTTC. The full variable domain, its missing parts supplied by reference TRBV2 and TRBJ2-7, is EPEVTQTPSHQVTQMGQEVILRCVPISNHLYFYWYRQILGQKVEFLVSFYNNEISEKSEIFDDQFSVERPDGSNFTLKIRSTKLEDSAMYFCASREIRDSPLYEQYFGPGTRLTVT.